One and the same sample provided the 23 T cell receptor beta chains below, sequenced in a study of T cell clonotyping in hematopoietic cell transplantation. Sequenced by immunoSEQ multiplex PCR; TCRdb stores in-frame clones only, minus some. Here the sample spans some 6,000 clones, roughly 93% being singletons. Sequenced here: peripheral blood mononuclear cells, sampled 100 days after allogeneic stem cell transplant. The receptors were gathered from a female patient in her fifties who had an allogeneic stem cell transplant from a related donor, so the T cells may come from the graft donor. Some clones in this sample may be carry-over from other donors' samples.

The chain recombines TRBV9 with TRBJ1-1; no definite D call. V was cut by 7 bases and J by 1 base, with 11 bases left in between. The CDR3 contains 13 residues. From germline, CDR1 is SGDLS and CDR2 YYNGEE. In nucleotides, the CDR3 is TGTGCCAGCTCTAAGGGCCCGAACACTGAAGCTTTCTTT. Protein: CASSKGPNTEAFF. Supplemented by reference TRBV9 and TRBJ1-1, the full variable domain reads DSGVTQTPKHLITATGQRVTLRCSPRSGDLSVYWYQQSLDQGLQFLIQYYNGEERAKGNILERFSAQQFPDLHSELNLSSLELGDSALYFCASSKGPNTEAFFGQGTRLTVV.

The chain recombines TRBV14 with TRBJ2-1, with 14 nucleotides matching TRBD2. Per germline, CDR1 SGHDN and CDR2 FVKESK. J gave up 3 bases and V 4 bases, and 8 bases lay outside the gene matches. The CDR3 contains 18 residues. The CDR3 coding sequence is TGTGCCAGCAGCCGCCAGACTAGCGGGAGGGCCAACTACAATGAGCAGTTCTTC. This encodes CASSRQTSGRANYNEQFF.

CDR3 sequence reads: CASSPDRGDSNQPQHF. The CDR3 nucleotides are TGCGCCAGCAGCCCGGACAGGGGGGATAGCAATCAGCCCCAGCATTTT. The V and J genes are TRBV4-1 and TRBJ1-5, with 10 nucleotides matching TRBD1. The germline V gene has CDR1 MGHRA and CDR2 YSYEKL. The CDR3 length is 16 residues. Germline trimming cut 4 bases from V and 0 bases from J; bases unmatched to any gene: 3.

This chain connects TRBV5-1 to TRBJ2-4; tentatively, D is TRBD2 (5 bases). The CDR3 runs to 14 residues. Germline CDR1 is SGHRS and CDR2 is YFSETQ. V dropped 2 bases and J dropped 8 bases, with 14 bases sitting between them. CDR3 DNA: TGCGCCAGCAGCTTTGACAACGACGGGGACATTCAGTACTTC. Residues: CASSFDNDGDIQYF.

The gene calls are TRBV19 and TRBJ1-6; no clear D. The V end lost 5 bases, the J end lost 6 bases, and 14 bases lay between the germline ends. The CDR3 is made up of 15 amino acids. Germline lookup yields CDR1 LNHDA and CDR2 SQIVND (reference sequence). CDR3 sequence reads: CASSLESGSNSPLHF. The CDR3 DNA reads as TGTGCCAGTAGTTTGGAGTCGGGGAGTAATTCACCCCTCCACTTT. The entire variable domain, with the rest obtained from reference TRBV19 and TRBJ1-6, is as follows: DGGITQSPKYLFRKEGQNVTLSCEQNLNHDAMYWYRQDPGQGLRLIYYSQIVNDFQKGDIAEGYSVSREKKESFPLTVTSAQKNPTAFYLCASSLESGSNSPLHFGNGTRLTVT.

The table lists this clone with a count of one. The J gene is TRBJ2-1, the V gene TRBV28, with TRBD2 matching over 11 bases. From germline, CDR1 is MDHEN and CDR2 SYDVKM. Trimming removed 2 bases from V and 10 bases from J; junction bases left unmatched: 16. CDR3 length: 18 residues. DNA for the CDR3: TGTGCCAGCAGTTTACGGACCCATAGCGGGGGGGGCTCCCGGGAGCAGTTCTTC. Translated, it gives CASSLRTHSGGGSREQFF.

The V and J genes are TRBV27 and TRBJ1-6, with TRBD1 identical over 9 bases. With 6 bases clipped from V and 6 bases from J, the junction kept 6 bases outside the gene matches. The CDR3 spans 15 residues. Germline loops: CDR1 MNHEY, CDR2 SMNVEV (reference sequence). The CDR3 nucleotides are TGTGCCAGCAGCACCGGGACAGGGCGTAATTCACCCCTCCACTTT. Protein: CASSTGTGRNSPLHF.

V is TRBV4-3 and J is TRBJ1-2, with D possibly TRBD1 on 5 matching bases. Between the trimmed V and J ends, which lost 4 bases and 2 bases, there was a span of 20 bases. The CDR3 consists of 17 residues. Germline V gene data show CDR1 as LGHNA and CDR2 as YSLEER. CDR3 coding DNA: TGCGCCAGCAGCCCTACAAAGATGGGGGGAGGAAACTATGGCTACACCTTC. It codes for CASSPTKMGGGNYGYTF.

The rearrangement links TRBV28 to TRBJ1-4, with TRBD1 matching over 9 bases. This CDR3 contains 14 residues. Germline CDR1 reads MDHEN; CDR2 reads SYDVKM. The ends lost 7 bases at V and 8 bases at J; junction bases unmatched: 8. The DNA for the CDR3 is TGTGCCAGCAACTCACAGGGGGCGGGCGAAAAACTGTTTTTT. It translates to CASNSQGAGEKLFF.

The J gene is TRBJ1-2, the V gene TRBV5-8, with D possibly TRBD1 on 6 matching bases. Trimming removed 4 bases from V and 10 bases from J, with 20 bases in between. CDR1 and CDR2 from the germline V gene are SGHTS and YDEGEE. This CDR3 has 14 residues. The CDR3 nucleotides are TGTGCCAGCAGCCACGGGGTGGGCAGGGGATACTACACCTTC. Amino acid sequence: CASSHGVGRGYYTF.

The gene calls are TRBV27 and TRBJ2-2, with D uncertain. V was trimmed by 3 bases and J by 5 bases, leaving 22 bases between them. The CDR3 is made up of 18 amino acids. The germline V gene encodes CDR1 MNHEY and CDR2 SMNVEV (reference sequence). CDR3 coding DNA: TGTGCCAGCAGTTTGAGTTTTCGGTTCGGGCAGTCAACCGGGGAGCTGTTTTTT. Protein sequence: CASSLSFRFGQSTGELFF.

This chain connects TRBV19 to TRBJ1-1; 10 positions match TRBD1. This CDR3 region has 14 residues. CDR1 LNHDA and CDR2 SQIVND come from the germline V gene (reference sequence). V shed 6 bases, J shed 1 base, and the junction held 2 bases outside the gene matches. The CDR3 loop reads CASSDRGRNTEAFF. The DNA for the CDR3 is TGTGCCAGTAGCGACAGGGGGCGGAACACTGAAGCTTTCTTT.

V usage is TRBV5-4 and J usage is TRBJ2-7, with D possibly TRBD1 on 6 matching bases. CDR1 SGHNT and CDR2 YYREEE come from the germline V gene (reference sequence). Deletions cut 4 bases from V and 3 bases from J, with 11 bases between. This CDR3 spans 13 amino acids. CDR3 region: CASSVDSRYEQYF. In nucleotides, the CDR3 is TGTGCCAGCAGCGTGGACAGTCGCTACGAGCAGTACTTC.

The chain recombines TRBV18 with TRBJ1-2; the match to TRBD1 covers 8 bases. V lost 3 bases and J lost 6; bases outside the gene matches: 0. CDR3 length: 12 residues. Germline assignment: CDR1 KGHSH and CDR2 LQKENI. The DNA for the CDR3 is TGTGCCAGCTCACCGACAGGGGATGGCTACACCTTC. Its translation: CASSPTGDGYTF.

The V and J genes are TRBV6-5 and TRBJ1-1, with TRBD1 identical over 10 bases. CDR3 length: 14 residues. J was trimmed by 5 bases and V by 6 bases; bases with no gene match: 6. Germline V gene sequence: CDR1 MNHEY, CDR2 SVGAGI. The CDR3 DNA reads TGTGCCAGCAGAACCGACAGGGGGCGGACTGAAGCTTTCTTT. Translating gives CASRTDRGRTEAFF.

The chain uses TRBV19 and TRBJ2-2; a possible D gene is TRBD2 (5 bases). The V gene lost 7 bases and the J gene lost 3 bases, with 12 bases spanning the gap. The germline V gene encodes CDR1 LNHDA and CDR2 SQIVND (reference sequence). The CDR3 consists of 14 residues. The CDR3 is CASIRRADTGELFF. Here the CDR3 DNA reads TGTGCCAGTATTAGGCGGGCGGACACCGGGGAGCTGTTTTTT.

The chain has TRBV7-6 and TRBJ2-7; D gene ambiguous. This CDR3 is built from 12 residues. V lost 1 base to trimming and J lost 5 bases, with 6 bases between them. The germline CDR1 and CDR2 sequences are SGHVS and FNYEAQ. The CDR3 DNA reads TGTGCCAGCAGCTTAGGCGTCAACGAGCAGTACTTC. Protein product: CASSLGVNEQYF.

DNA of the CDR3: TGTGCCTGGAGGGACCGGACAGTCCCGGGATACTATGGCTACACCTTC. Translation: CAWRDRTVPGYYGYTF. The gene calls are TRBV30 and TRBJ1-2, with TRBD1 as a possible D gene (6 bases). The CDR3 loop spans 16 amino acids. Trimming removed 3 bases at V and 3 bases at J, with 20 bases between. The germline gives CDR1 GTSNPN, CDR2 SVGIG (reference sequence).

This chain uses TRBV5-1 with TRBJ2-7; 10 nucleotides line up with TRBD2. V dropped 4 bases and J dropped 3; count of bases not matched to a gene: 19. This CDR3 is 19 amino acids long. CDR1 is SGHRS, CDR2 YFSETQ, per germline. CDR3 coding DNA: TGCGCCAGCAGCCCTACCCCAGGAACCAGGGGACTAGCGAACTACGAGCAGTACTTC. As protein: CASSPTPGTRGLANYEQYF.

The gene calls are TRBV11-2 and TRBJ2-3, with 7 bases that match TRBD2. Germline V gene lookup returns CDR1 SGHAT and CDR2 FQNNGV. V lost 2 bases, J lost 2 bases, and 4 bases stayed unmatched. The CDR3 is made up of 15 amino acids. In DNA form, the CDR3 reads TGTGCCAGCAGCTTAAACCGGGGGGACACAGATACGCAGTATTTT. It is translated as CASSLNRGDTDTQYF.

The chain recombines TRBV27 with TRBJ2-2; D is unresolved. The length of the CDR3 is 13 residues. CDR1 and CDR2 (germline): MNHEY, SMNVEV (reference sequence). Trimming removed 2 bases from V and 2 bases from J, with 3 bases in between. Here the CDR3 DNA reads TGTGCCAGCAGTTTAGACAACACCGGGGAGCTGTTTTTT. Its protein product is CASSLDNTGELFF.

With respect to this clone: At one end, the junction sequence differs from germline, possibly due to a read error. The V gene is TRBV6-5, the J gene TRBJ1-5, with 9 bases fitting TRBD1. Germline V lookup: CDR1 MNHEY, CDR2 SVGAGI. CDR3 length: 14 residues. The CDR3 loop is CASRTGQGNQPQHF. In DNA form, the CDR3 reads TGTGCCAGCAGGACGGGACAGGGCAACCAGCCCCAGCATTTT.

The chain uses TRBV9 and TRBJ1-1; the match to TRBD1 covers 7 bases. The germline gives CDR1 SGDLS, CDR2 YYNGEE. With 3 bases clipped from V and 0 bases from J, the junction kept 5 bases outside the gene matches. This CDR3 spans 15 amino acids. The CDR3 sequence: CASSGPTGMNTEAFF. The CDR3, as DNA: TGTGCCAGCAGCGGGCCGACAGGGATGAACACTGAAGCTTTCTTT.